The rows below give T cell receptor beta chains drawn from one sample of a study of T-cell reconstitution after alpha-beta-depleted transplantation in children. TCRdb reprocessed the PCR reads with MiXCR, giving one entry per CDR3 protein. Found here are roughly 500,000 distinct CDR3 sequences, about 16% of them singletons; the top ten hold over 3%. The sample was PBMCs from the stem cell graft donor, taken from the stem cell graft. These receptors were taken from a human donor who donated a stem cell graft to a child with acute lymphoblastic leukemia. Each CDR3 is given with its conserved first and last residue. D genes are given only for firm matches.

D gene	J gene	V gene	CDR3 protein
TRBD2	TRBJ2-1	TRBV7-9	CASKSGLAGESYNQQFF
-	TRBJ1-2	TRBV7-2	CASSSGQLLNYGYTF
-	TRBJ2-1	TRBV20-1	CSAEDYPEQFF
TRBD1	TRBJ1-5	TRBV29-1	CSVWDRGQGQPQHF
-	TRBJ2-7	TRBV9	CASSVNPRGDRAYEQYF
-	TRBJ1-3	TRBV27	CASGEFSGNTIYF
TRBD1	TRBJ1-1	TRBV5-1	CASSLAGTGQRTEAFF
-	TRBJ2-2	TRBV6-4	CASSDSDVPGELFF
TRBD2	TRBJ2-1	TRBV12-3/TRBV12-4	CASRLAGGRGGYNEQFF
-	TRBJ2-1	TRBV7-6	CASSLSGGAGTYNEQFF
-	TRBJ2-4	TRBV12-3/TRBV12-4	CASSEADLAKNIQYF
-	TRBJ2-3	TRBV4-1	CASSQDWTRGGTQYF
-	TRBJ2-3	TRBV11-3	CASSPRGTADTQYF
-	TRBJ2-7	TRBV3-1	CASSQGTYLEGYEQYF
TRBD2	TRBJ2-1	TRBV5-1	CASSLVASGEAEQFF
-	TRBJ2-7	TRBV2	CASRVPSQILYEQYF
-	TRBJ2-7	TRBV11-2	CATRDFYEQYF
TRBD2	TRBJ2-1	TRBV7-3	CASSSGLRQFF
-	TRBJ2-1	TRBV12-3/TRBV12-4	CASSLGLGGLYNEQFF
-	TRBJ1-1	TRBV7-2	CASSLASTGEMNTEAFF
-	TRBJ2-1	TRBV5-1	CASSLAGTPNEQFF
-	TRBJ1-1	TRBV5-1	CASSADRRTLDKAFF
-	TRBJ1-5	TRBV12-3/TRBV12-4	CASSQAYSNQPQHF
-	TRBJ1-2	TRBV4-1	CASNPEWGVTYGYTF
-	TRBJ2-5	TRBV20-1	CSAFRAAPGTQYF
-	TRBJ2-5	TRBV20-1	CSARDRGHQETQYF
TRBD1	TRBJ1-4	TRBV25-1	CASSEYPRDRGEKLFF
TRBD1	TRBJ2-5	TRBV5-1	CASSFRDRGKETQYF
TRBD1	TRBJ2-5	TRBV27	CASSPTRIGQGVEETQYF
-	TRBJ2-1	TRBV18	CASSPDREKQFF
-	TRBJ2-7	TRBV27	CASSLSQVYEQYF